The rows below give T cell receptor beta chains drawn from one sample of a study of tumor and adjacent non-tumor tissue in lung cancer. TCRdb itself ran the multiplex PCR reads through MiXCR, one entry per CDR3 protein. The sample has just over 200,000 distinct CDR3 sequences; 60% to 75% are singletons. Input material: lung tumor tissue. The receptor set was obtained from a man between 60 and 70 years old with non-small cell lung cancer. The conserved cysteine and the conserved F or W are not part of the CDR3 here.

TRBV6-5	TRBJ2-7	ASSAGAGAFSAQY
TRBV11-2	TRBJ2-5	ASSWWGAGVTQY
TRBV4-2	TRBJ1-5	ASSQKGHNQPQH
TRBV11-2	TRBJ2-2	ASSWPVRGVNTGELS
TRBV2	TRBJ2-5	ASKFGETQY
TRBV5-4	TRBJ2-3	VSSLETRRTDTQY
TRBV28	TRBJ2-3	ASTLKPDTQY
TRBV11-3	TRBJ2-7	DSRRGGGRANEQY
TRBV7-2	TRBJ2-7	ASSSGLAGGYEQY
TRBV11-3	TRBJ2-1	ASSPRQYDEQF
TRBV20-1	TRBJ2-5	SARPFPLGLAGETQY
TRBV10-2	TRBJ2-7	ASSVTAGDSEQY
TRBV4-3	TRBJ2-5	SSSQVVGLSQY
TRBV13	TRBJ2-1	ANSLGGLVVAEQF
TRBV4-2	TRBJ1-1	ASSQDKWGEAF
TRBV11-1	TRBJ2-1	VSSLSRLAGGNNEQL
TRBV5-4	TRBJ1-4	TSSLGGALSVTNEKLF
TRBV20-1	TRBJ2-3	RTRGAGTGTDTQY
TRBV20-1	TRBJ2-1	SARVIAGATYNEQF
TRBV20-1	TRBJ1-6	NARPPLGDSPLH
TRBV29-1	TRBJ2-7	SVDYGYEQY
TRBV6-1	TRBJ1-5	ASNSDRAGNHPQH
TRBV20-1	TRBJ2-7	SLDPVVDQRGFSYEQY
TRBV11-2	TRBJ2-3	ASSLDIGGGKQY
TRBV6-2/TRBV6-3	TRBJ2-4	ASSRSGGGPAKNIQY
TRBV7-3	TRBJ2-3	ASGLTGYTDTQY
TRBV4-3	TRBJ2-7	SSSQSPVTGGYEQY
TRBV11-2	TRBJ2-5	ASSLGVIKTVQETQY
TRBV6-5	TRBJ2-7	ASSPRSSYEQY
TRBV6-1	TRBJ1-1	ASTPGQGFRTEAF
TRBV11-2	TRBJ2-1	ASSLGADGGGVSYNEQF
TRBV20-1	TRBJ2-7	SPSPGQGAFEQY
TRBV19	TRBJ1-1	ASSPQRAEAF